This passage covers 15 T cell receptor beta chains from one sample sequenced in a study of radiotherapy plus CTLA-4 blockade in lung cancer. Profiling relied on immunoSEQ multiplex PCR, and the TCRdb table lists in-frame clones only, not all of them. Of 45,000 to 75,000 clones listed, 77% were seen once; the top ten hold 3.5% to 4%. Sequences were derived from peripheral blood, sampled from a patient treated with radiotherapy plus ipilimumab. These receptor sequences come from a human donor with non-small cell lung cancer who had a partial response to radiotherapy plus ipilimumab.

The CDR3 nucleotides are TGTGCCAGCAGCGCCGCGGGGGAGACCCAGTACTTC. Translating it yields CASSAAGETQYF. This sequence joins TRBV9 and TRBJ2-5; perhaps TRBD2 as D (6 bases). Looked up from germline, CDR1 is SGDLS and CDR2 is YYNGEE. V was cut by 3 bases and J by 5 bases, with 8 bases left in between. The CDR3 is made up of 12 amino acids.

For this clone: At one end, the junction sequence differs from germline, possibly due to a read error. The rearrangement links TRBV7-2 to TRBJ2-7; 11 nucleotides match TRBD2. This CDR3 spans 14 amino acids. Germline assignment: CDR1 SGHTA and CDR2 FQGNSA. The CDR3 coding sequence is TGTGCCAGCGGCTTAGCGGGGGGGTTGAACGAGCAGTACTTC. It yields the protein CASGLAGGLNEQYF.

The V and J genes are TRBV2 and TRBJ2-2; D is perhaps TRBD1 (6 bases). Per the germline V gene, CDR1 is SNHLY and CDR2 is FYNNEI. The CDR3 loop spans 15 amino acids. V lost 4 bases, J lost 6 bases, and 15 bases lay in between. The DNA of the CDR3 is TGTGCCAGCAGTGGGCTCAGGGGCTCTCCCGGGGAGCTGTTTTTT. Encoded protein: CASSGLRGSPGELFF.

The chain recombines TRBV5-1 with TRBJ2-3, with a tentative D call TRBD2 (5 bases). This CDR3 comprises 13 residues. The germline V gene encodes CDR1 SGHRS and CDR2 YFSETQ. Trimming shortened V by 5 bases and J by 3 bases, and 10 bases separated the two germline ends. CDR3 loop: CASRFGETDTQYF. The DNA of the CDR3 is TGCGCCAGCAGGTTCGGGGAGACAGATACGCAGTATTTT.

CDR3 coding DNA: TGTGCCAGTAGTATGAGCACTGGGGCCAACGTCCTGACTTTC. This codes for CASSMSTGANVLTF. The chain recombines TRBV19 with TRBJ2-6; D is unclear. The CDR3 consists of 14 residues. The germline V and J ends were trimmed by 3 bases and 2 bases, with 5 bases remaining between them. From germline, CDR1 is LNHDA and CDR2 SQIVND (reference sequence).

The rearrangement uses TRBV6-5 and TRBJ1-1, with D possibly matching TRBD1 (6 bases). Looked up from germline, CDR1 is MNHEY and CDR2 is SVGAGI. V lost 4 bases and J lost 11, with 17 bases in between. The CDR3 has 13 residues. This chain's CDR3 is CASSSQGPRKAFF. In nucleotides, the CDR3 is TGTGCCAGCAGTTCACAGGGCCCTAGAAAGGCTTTCTTT.

This chain joins TRBV14 and TRBJ2-3; D is uncertain. CDR3 length equals 15 residues. V lost 0 bases to trimming and J lost 0 bases, with 7 bases between them. The V gene's germline CDR1 is SGHDN and CDR2 FVKESK. The DNA of the CDR3 is TGTGCCAGCAGCCAAGAATCCTCCAGCACAGATACGCAGTATTTT. It specifies CASSQESSSTDTQYF.

The chain is built from TRBV7-9 and TRBJ1-4, with TRBD1 matching 10 bases. Germline V gene lookup returns CDR1 SEHNR and CDR2 FQNEAQ (reference sequence). The V segment lost 5 bases and the J segment 7 bases; nucleotides outside the gene matches: 4. This CDR3 has 14 amino acids. The CDR3 is CASSIGQGGEKLFF. For the CDR3, the DNA is TGTGCCAGCAGCATAGGACAGGGGGGTGAAAAACTGTTTTTT.

The chain has TRBV6-1 and TRBJ2-3, with 8 bases matching TRBD2. Germline V gives CDR1 MNHNS, CDR2 SASEGT. The trim removed 5 bases at V and 6 bases at J, leaving 10 bases unmatched. The CDR3 sequence is 15 residues long. This chain's CDR3 is CASSWPSGFGDTQYF. Written as DNA, the CDR3 is TGTGCCAGCAGTTGGCCTAGCGGGTTCGGGGATACGCAGTATTTT.

V usage is TRBV7-3 and J usage is TRBJ2-2, with D perhaps matching TRBD1 (5 bases). In germline, CDR1 is SGHTA, CDR2 FQGTGA. V was cut by 8 bases and J by 4 bases, with 14 bases left in between. There are 14 residues in the CDR3. The CDR3 loop reads CASRADSSTGELFF. In DNA form, the CDR3 reads TGTGCCAGCCGGGCCGACAGCAGCACCGGGGAGCTGTTTTTT. The complete variable domain, with remaining parts taken from reference TRBV7-3 and TRBJ2-2, reads GAGVSQTPSNKVTEKGKYVELRCDPISGHTALYWYRQSLGQGPEFLIYFQGTGAADDSGLPNDRFFAVRPEGSVSTLKIQRTERGDSAVYLCASRADSSTGELFFGEGSRLTVL.

The rearrangement links TRBV6-1 to TRBJ2-5; a possible D gene is TRBD1 (5 bases). This CDR3 spans 13 amino acids. V lost 5 bases and J lost 5, with 12 bases in between. Germline lookup yields CDR1 MNHNS and CDR2 SASEGT. CDR3 bases: TGTGCCAGCAGTAGAGACCCAGGGGAGACCCAGTACTTC. This translates into CASSRDPGETQYF.

The genes are TRBV5-1 and TRBJ2-3; weak D call: TRBD2 (5 bases). The CDR3 contains 15 residues. V was shortened by 4 bases and J by 1 base, with 13 bases between the two germline ends. Germline lookup yields CDR1 SGHRS and CDR2 YFSETQ. The CDR3 here is CASSLGPGGTDTQYF. CDR3 bases: TGCGCCAGCAGCCTCGGCCCCGGGGGCACAGATACGCAGTATTTT.

This clone was seen more than once but under ten times. The rearrangement links TRBV18 to TRBJ1-5, with no clear D. The ends were cut back, 3 bases at V and 1 base at J, with 10 bases in the middle. Germline V gene sequence: CDR1 KGHSH, CDR2 LQKENI. The CDR3 totals 15 residues. As DNA, the CDR3 is TGTGCCAGCTCACCCGAGCGTCTCAGCAATCAGCCCCAGCATTTT. It encodes CASSPERLSNQPQHF.

The rearrangement uses TRBV7-5 and TRBJ1-1; the table gives TRBD1 as D, unverified against the DNA. TRBV7-5 is termed a pseudogene. This CDR3 has 15 amino acids. CDR3 nucleotides: TGTGCCAGAAGCGTATACAGGGTCGGGAACACTGAAGCTTTCTTT. Translated, it gives CARSVYRVGNTEAFF.

The sample holds a few counts of this clone. The chain carries TRBV5-5 and TRBJ2-5; 11 bases line up with TRBD2. The J segment lost 4 bases and the V segment lost 3 bases, leaving 5 bases of the junction unmatched. CDR3 length: 15 residues. Germline CDR1 is SGHKS and CDR2 is YYEKEE (reference sequence). CDR3 nucleotides: TGTGCCAGCAGCTCGATAGCGGGGGGGTCAGAGACCCAGTACTTC. This codes for CASSSIAGGSETQYF.